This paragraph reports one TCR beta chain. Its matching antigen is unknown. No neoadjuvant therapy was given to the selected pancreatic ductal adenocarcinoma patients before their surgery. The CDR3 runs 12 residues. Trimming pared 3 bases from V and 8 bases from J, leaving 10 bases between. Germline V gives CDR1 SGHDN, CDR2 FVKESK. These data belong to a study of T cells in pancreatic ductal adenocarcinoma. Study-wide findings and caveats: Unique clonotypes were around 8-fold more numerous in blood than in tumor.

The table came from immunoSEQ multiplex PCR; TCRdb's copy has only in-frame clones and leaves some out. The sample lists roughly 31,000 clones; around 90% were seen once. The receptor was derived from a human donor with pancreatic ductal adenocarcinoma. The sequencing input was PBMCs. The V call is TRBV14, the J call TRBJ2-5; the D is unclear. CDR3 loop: CASSQGVGTQYF. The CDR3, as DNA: TGTGCCAGCAGCCAGGGTGTGGGAACCCAGTACTTC.